This TCR beta chain was obtained from a study of early T cells in non-severe SARS-CoV-2 infection. Study background: The authors sequenced bulk RNA from unsorted whole blood, leaving chains unpaired.

cDNA molecules, individually, were tagged with unique molecular identifiers. MiXCR, applied by TCRdb to the 5' RACE reads, yields one record per CDR3 protein. This table holds tens of thousands of distinct CDR3 sequences, 10% found once. The CDR3 spans 21 residues. In germline, CDR1 is LGHDT, CDR2 YNNKEL (reference sequence). Trimming removed 4 bases from V and 5 bases from J; junction bases left unmatched: 21. The sequenced sample was whole blood. V gene TRBV3-1 combines with J gene TRBJ2-1, with 12 nucleotides matching TRBD2. The receptor's source is an adult who was a healthcare worker with PCR-confirmed SARS-CoV-2 infection or an uninfected control (not recorded which). CDR3 amino acids: CASSRRTSGIGETEWDNEQFF. As DNA, the CDR3 is TGTGCCAGCAGCCGGAGGACTAGCGGGATCGGAGAGACTGAGTGGGACAATGAGCAGTTCTTC.